This T cell receptor beta chain is from a study of regulatory T cells in long-lasting Graves disease. Whole-study context: Persistence in Graves' disease required over 5 years of antithyroid drugs plus positive TSH receptor antibodies. Findings of the study overall: Among samples with persistent disease, TRBV28, TRBJ1-2 and TRBJ2-5 were favored. The persistent group shared 2,741 public clonotypes, more than the approximately 1,000 shared by new patients.

This clonotype was recorded many times. Its target is not known. Documented time point: persistent/refractory GD, antithyroid drugs over 5 years with positive TRAb. PBMCs provided the RNA from which the TCR library was made. Collection of peripheral blood (about 10 milliliters) was done using EDTA tubes. CDR3 regions were amplified by Arm-PCR using iRepertoire HTBI primers to build TCR beta libraries. Via MiXCR, TCRdb re-called the multiplex PCR reads, giving one row per CDR3 protein. The sample includes almost 350,000 distinct CDR3 sequences, around a fifth of them seen just once. Germline CDR1 ENHRY, CDR2 SYGVKD. The CDR3 runs to 15 residues. After removal of 2 bases from V and 4 bases from J, the junction contained 1 base not matched to a gene.

The V call is TRBV10-3, the J call TRBJ1-4, with 10 bases fitting TRBD1. This TCR came from a female donor with Graves disease. This specimen was peripheral blood mononuclear cells (PBMCs), taken when the disease was refractory, from a patient treated with antithyroid drugs. The CDR3 DNA reads as TGTGCCATCAGTGAGAGGACAGGGGGTAATGAAAAACTGTTTTTT. This translates into CAISERTGGNEKLFF.